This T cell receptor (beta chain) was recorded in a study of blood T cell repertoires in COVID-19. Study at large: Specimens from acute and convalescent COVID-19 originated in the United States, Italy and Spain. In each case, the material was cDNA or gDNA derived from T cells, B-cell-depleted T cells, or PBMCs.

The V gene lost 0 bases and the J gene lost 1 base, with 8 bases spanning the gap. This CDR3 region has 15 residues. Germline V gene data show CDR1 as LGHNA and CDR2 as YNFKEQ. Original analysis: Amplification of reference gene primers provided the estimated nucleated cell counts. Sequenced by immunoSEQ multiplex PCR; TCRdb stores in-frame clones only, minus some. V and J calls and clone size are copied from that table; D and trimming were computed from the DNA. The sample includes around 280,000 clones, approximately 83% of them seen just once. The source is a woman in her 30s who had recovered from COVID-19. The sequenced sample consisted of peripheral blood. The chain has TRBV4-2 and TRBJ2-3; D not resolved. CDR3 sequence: CASSQDIEGTDTQYF. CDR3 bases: TGTGCCAGCAGCCAAGATATCGAGGGCACAGATACGCAGTATTTT.